The 16 T cell receptor beta chains below all came from one sample that was sequenced in a study of early T cells in non-severe SARS-CoV-2 infection. TCRdb itself ran the 5' RACE reads through MiXCR, one entry per CDR3 protein. Found here are 20,000 to 25,000 distinct CDR3 sequences, less than 4.5% of them singletons; the top ten hold over 1.1%. The sample was whole blood. These receptors were obtained from an adult who was a healthcare worker with PCR-confirmed SARS-CoV-2 infection or an uninfected control (not recorded which).

This clonotype was seen repeatedly, ten times or more. The chain couples TRBV30 to TRBJ1-1; D uncertain. This CDR3 is built from 15 residues. Trimming shortened V by 3 bases and J by 8 bases, and 22 bases separated the two germline ends. Germline V gives CDR1 GTSNPN, CDR2 SVGIG (reference sequence). Here the CDR3 reads CAWSPLATRVKEAFF. The CDR3 DNA follows: TGTGCCTGGAGCCCTCTCGCCACACGGGTGAAGGAAGCTTTCTTT.

This clonotype was seen repeatedly, ten times or more. The chain couples TRBV11-2 to TRBJ2-3; tentative D call: TRBD2 (7 bases). Germline CDR1 and CDR2: SGHAT and FQNNGV. The CDR3 contains 15 residues. Deletions cut 5 bases from V and 6 bases from J, with 18 bases between. DNA for the CDR3: TGTGCCAGCAGCCCCCACGGGGGGCTTACCGATACGCAGTATTTT. Translated: CASSPHGGLTDTQYF.

This clonotype was counted many times. J is TRBJ2-7 and V is TRBV6-6, with 16 bases fitting TRBD2. There are 13 residues in the CDR3. Germline V lookup: CDR1 MNHNY, CDR2 SVGAGI (reference sequence). The V segment lost 8 bases and the J segment 12 bases; nucleotides outside the gene matches: 7. The CDR3 loop reads CASGPGLAGGPYF. The CDR3, as DNA: TGTGCCAGCGGACCGGGACTAGCGGGGGGGCCGTACTTC.

This clonotype appeared many times. This chain uses TRBV5-1 with TRBJ2-7; no clear D gene. Per the germline V gene, CDR1 is SGHRS and CDR2 is YFSETQ. V was clipped by 4 bases and J by 3 bases, with 5 bases between them. The CDR3 is made up of 11 amino acids. In DNA form, the CDR3 reads TGCGCCAGCAGCAACCTCTACGAGCAGTACTTC. Its protein product is CASSNLYEQYF. Complete variable domain (other parts from reference TRBV5-1 and TRBJ2-7): KAGVTQTPRYLIKTRGQQVTLSCSPISGHRSVSWYQQTPGQGLQFLFEYFSETQRNKGNFPGRFSGRQFSNSRSEMNVSTLELGDSALYLCASSNLYEQYFGPGTRLTVT.

There are a few counts of this clonotype. This sequence joins TRBV7-9 and TRBJ1-2; 9 bases agree with TRBD1. The V segment lost 5 bases and the J segment 3 bases; nucleotides outside the gene matches: 7. Germline values: CDR1 SEHNR, CDR2 FQNEAQ (reference sequence). The CDR3 has 15 amino acids. The chain's CDR3 is CASSPTGTGHYGYTF. CDR3 coding DNA: TGTGCCAGCAGCCCAACCGGGACAGGGCACTATGGCTACACCTTC.

This clonotype came up many times. The V gene is TRBV20-1, the J gene TRBJ2-1; 13 nucleotides match TRBD2. This CDR3 contains 18 residues. CDR1 is DFQATT and CDR2 is SNEGSKA in the germline V gene (reference sequence). Trimming removed 5 bases from V and 2 bases from J; junction bases left unmatched: 12. The CDR3 bases are TGCAGTGCTCCCTCGACTAGCGGGGGGCACCAAACCTACAATGAGCAGTTCTTC. Protein product: CSAPSTSGGHQTYNEQFF.

This clonotype was detected a few times. The chain couples TRBV7-4 to TRBJ2-3; a possible D gene is TRBD2 (6 bases). This CDR3 is built from 15 residues. Germline V gene lookup returns CDR1 SGHVT and CDR2 SQSDAQ. V was clipped by 3 bases and J by 2 bases, with 12 bases between them. The CDR3 region has the DNA TGTGCCAGCAGCTTGGACTATAGCTTCACAGATACGCAGTATTTT. Translated: CASSLDYSFTDTQYF.

This clonotype was recorded many times. The chain links TRBV7-2 to TRBJ2-7; D is perhaps TRBD1 (6 bases). V gave up 2 bases and J gave up 3 bases, with 8 bases separating them. The CDR3 is 13 residues long. Germline V CDR1 and CDR2: SGHTA, FQGNSA. The CDR3 bases are TGTGCCAGCAGCTTAATGGACAGCTACGAGCAGTACTTC. It encodes CASSLMDSYEQYF.

This clonotype was observed at least ten times. The genes are TRBV12-3 or TRBV12-4 and TRBJ1-1; D is unclear. The CDR3 is 11 amino acids. V gave up 6 bases and J gave up 4 bases, with 6 bases separating them. Written as DNA, the CDR3 is TGTGCCAGCAGCCAAAGCACTGAAGCTTTCTTT. Translated, it gives CASSQSTEAFF.

This clonotype was counted ten times or more. The rearrangement links TRBV30 to TRBJ2-1; 8 nucleotides agree with TRBD1. V gave up 5 bases and J gave up 8 bases; unmatched junction bases: 5. The CDR3 length is 12 residues. CDR1 is GTSNPN and CDR2 is SVGIG in the germline V gene (reference sequence). DNA for the CDR3: TGTGCCTGGGGACAGGGCTTCGATGAGCAGTTCTTC. Residues: CAWGQGFDEQFF.

The table lists this clonotype with many counts. J is TRBJ1-1 and V is TRBV20-1; D not certain. This CDR3 contains 11 residues. The V end lost 4 bases, the J end lost 4 bases, and 7 bases lay between the germline ends. CDR1 and CDR2 (germline): DFQATT, SNEGSKA (reference sequence). For the CDR3, the DNA is TGCAGTGCTATCCGAAGCACTGAAGCTTTCTTT. Translated, it gives CSAIRSTEAFF.

The table lists this clonotype with a few counts. The rearrangement links TRBV30 to TRBJ2-1; D gene unclear. Trimming pared 2 bases from V and 7 bases from J, leaving 9 bases between. This CDR3 has 12 residues. Looked up from germline, CDR1 is GTSNPN and CDR2 is SVGIG (reference sequence). CDR3 DNA sequence: TGTGCCTGGAGTCCCCAATGGAATGAGCAGTTCTTC. Its translation is CAWSPQWNEQFF.

This clonotype was recorded at least ten times. The V call is TRBV2, the J call TRBJ2-3; 13 bases line up with TRBD2. Germline-derived CDR1 and CDR2 are SNHLY and FYNNEI. V lost 4 bases, J lost 0 bases, and 7 bases stayed unmatched. The CDR3 runs 18 residues. Here the CDR3 DNA reads TGTGCCAGCAGTGCACCGGGACTAGCGGGGACTAGCACAGATACGCAGTATTTT. Amino acids: CASSAPGLAGTSTDTQYF.

This clonotype was recorded many times. The chain has TRBV4-3 and TRBJ2-7; 7 nucleotides agree with TRBD2. The CDR3 is 15 amino acids. V lost 1 base and J lost 3; bases outside the gene matches: 6. Germline V lookup: CDR1 LGHNA, CDR2 YSLEER. The CDR3 DNA reads TGCGCCAGCAGCCAAGGCATCACGGGAGGCTACGAGCAGTACTTC. This encodes CASSQGITGGYEQYF.

This clonotype has more than one count but fewer than ten. The rearrangement joins TRBV18 to TRBJ1-3; the match to TRBD1 covers 7 bases. V was clipped by 4 bases and J by 0 bases; unmatched bases: 12. The CDR3 length is 18 residues. CDR1 is KGHSH and CDR2 is LQKENI in the germline V gene. DNA for the CDR3: TGTGCCAGCTCACAGGCAGGGGGTCCGAGTAGCTCTGGAAACACCATATATTTT. It is translated as CASSQAGGPSSSGNTIYF.

This clonotype was detected ten times or more. The chain joins TRBV29-1 to TRBJ1-2; D is possibly TRBD1 (6 bases). Trimming shortened V by 7 bases and J by 0 bases, and 12 bases separated the two germline ends. The CDR3 covers 13 residues. Germline CDR1 SQVTM, CDR2 ANQGSEA. The CDR3 sequence is CSALQGTNYGYTF. The CDR3 DNA sequence: TGCAGCGCGTTGCAGGGGACTAACTATGGCTACACCTTC.